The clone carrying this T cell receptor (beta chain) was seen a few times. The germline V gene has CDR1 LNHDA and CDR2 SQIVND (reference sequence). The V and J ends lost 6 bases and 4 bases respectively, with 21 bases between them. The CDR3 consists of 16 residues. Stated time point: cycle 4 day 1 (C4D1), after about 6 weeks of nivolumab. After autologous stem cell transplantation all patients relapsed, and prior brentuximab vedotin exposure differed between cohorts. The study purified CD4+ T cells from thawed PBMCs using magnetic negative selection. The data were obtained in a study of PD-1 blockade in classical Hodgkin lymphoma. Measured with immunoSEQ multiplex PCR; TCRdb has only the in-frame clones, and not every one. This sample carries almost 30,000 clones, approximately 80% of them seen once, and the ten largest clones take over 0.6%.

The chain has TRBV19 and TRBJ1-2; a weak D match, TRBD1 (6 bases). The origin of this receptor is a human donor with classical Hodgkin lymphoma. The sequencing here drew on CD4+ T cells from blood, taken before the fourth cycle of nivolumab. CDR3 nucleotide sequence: TGTGCCAGTAGCCTCGGGACACACCACGGCGGCTATGGCTACACCTTC. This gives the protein CASSLGTHHGGYGYTF.